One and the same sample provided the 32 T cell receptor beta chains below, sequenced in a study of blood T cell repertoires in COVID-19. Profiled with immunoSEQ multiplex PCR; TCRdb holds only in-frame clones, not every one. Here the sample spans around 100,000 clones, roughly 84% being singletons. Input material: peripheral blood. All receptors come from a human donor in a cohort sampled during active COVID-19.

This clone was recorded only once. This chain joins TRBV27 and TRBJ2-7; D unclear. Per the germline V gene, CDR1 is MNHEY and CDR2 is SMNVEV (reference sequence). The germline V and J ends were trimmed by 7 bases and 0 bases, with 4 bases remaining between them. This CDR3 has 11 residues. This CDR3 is CASTLSYEQYF. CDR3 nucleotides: TGTGCCAGCACCCTCTCCTACGAGCAGTACTTC.

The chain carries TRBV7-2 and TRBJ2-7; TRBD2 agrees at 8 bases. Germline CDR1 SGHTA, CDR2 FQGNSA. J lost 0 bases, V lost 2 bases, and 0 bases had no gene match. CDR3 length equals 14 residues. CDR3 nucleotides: TGTGCCAGCAGCTTACGGGGGGGCTCCTACGAGCAGTACTTC. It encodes CASSLRGGSYEQYF. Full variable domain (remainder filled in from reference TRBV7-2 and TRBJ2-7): GAGVSQSPSNKVTEKGKDVELRCDPISGHTALYWYRQSLGQGLEFLIYFQGNSAPDKSGLPSDRFSAERTGGSVSTLTIQRTQQEDSAVYLCASSLRGGSYEQYFGPGTRLTVT.

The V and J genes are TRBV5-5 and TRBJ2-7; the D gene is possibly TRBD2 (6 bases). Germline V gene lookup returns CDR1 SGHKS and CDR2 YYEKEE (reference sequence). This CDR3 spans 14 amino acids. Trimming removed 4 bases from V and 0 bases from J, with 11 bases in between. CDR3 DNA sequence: TGTGCCAGCAGCCCGGACGGGAGCTCCTACGAGCAGTACTTC. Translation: CASSPDGSSYEQYF.

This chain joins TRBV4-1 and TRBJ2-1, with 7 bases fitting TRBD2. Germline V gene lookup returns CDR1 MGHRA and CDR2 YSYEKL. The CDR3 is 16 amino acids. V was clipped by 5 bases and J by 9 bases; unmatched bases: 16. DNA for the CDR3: TGCGCCAGCAGCGGGGGGAGGGACCCTAGGGGTGGTGAGCAGTTCTTC. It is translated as CASSGGRDPRGGEQFF.

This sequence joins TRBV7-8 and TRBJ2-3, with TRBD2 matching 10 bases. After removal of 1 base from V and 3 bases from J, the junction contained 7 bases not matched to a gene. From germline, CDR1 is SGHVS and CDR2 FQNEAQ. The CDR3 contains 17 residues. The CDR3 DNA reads TGTGCCAGCAGCTTAGGGCTAGCGGGGGAGTCTACAGATACGCAGTATTTT. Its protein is CASSLGLAGESTDTQYF.

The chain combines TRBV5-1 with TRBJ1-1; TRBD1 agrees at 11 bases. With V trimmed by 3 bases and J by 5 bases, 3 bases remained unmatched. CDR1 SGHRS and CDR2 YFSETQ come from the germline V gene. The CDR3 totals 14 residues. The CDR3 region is CASSSGTGGTEAFF. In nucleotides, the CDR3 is TGCGCCAGCAGCTCCGGGACAGGGGGAACTGAAGCTTTCTTT.

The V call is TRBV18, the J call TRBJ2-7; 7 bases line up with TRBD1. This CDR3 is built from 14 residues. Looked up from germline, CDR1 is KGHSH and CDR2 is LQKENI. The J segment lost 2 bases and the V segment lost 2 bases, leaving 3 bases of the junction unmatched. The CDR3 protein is CASSPLGQPYEQYF. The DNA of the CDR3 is TGTGCCAGCTCACCATTGGGACAGCCCTACGAGCAGTACTTC.

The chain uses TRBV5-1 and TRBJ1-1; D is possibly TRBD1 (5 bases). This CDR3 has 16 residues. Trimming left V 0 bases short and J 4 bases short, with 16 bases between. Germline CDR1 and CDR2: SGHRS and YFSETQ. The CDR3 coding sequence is TGCGCCAGCAGCTTGGCAACGGGGGGAGGGGCCACTGAAGCTTTCTTT. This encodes CASSLATGGGATEAFF.

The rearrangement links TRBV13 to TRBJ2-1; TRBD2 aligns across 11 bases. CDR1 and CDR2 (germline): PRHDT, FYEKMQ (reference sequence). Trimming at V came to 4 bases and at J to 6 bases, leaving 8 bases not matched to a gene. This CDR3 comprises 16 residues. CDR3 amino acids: CASSWGPGLAANEQFF. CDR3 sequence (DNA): TGTGCCAGCAGCTGGGGGCCGGGACTAGCGGCCAATGAGCAGTTCTTC. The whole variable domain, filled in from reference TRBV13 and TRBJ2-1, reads AAGVIQSPRHLIKEKRETATLKCYPIPRHDTVYWYQQGPGQDPQFLISFYEKMQSDKGSIPDRFSAQQFSDYHSELNMSSLELGDSALYFCASSWGPGLAANEQFFGPGTRLTVL.

In DNA form, the CDR3 reads TGCGCCAGCAGCCGGGGTCAGGGGCAGAATGAAAAACTGTTTTTT. Protein product: CASSRGQGQNEKLFF. This chain joins TRBV23-1 and TRBJ1-4, with a weak D call TRBD1 (6 bases). Being an ORF, TRBV23-1 has a function that is uncertain. V was trimmed by 6 bases and J by 5 bases, leaving 16 bases between them. The CDR3 is 15 amino acids.

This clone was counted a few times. DNA for the CDR3: TGCGCCAGCAGCCAAGATAAAGCGGGGACGTTGTTTTTT. Protein sequence: CASSQDKAGTLFF. The genes are TRBV4-1 and TRBJ2-2, with 7 bases fitting TRBD2. This CDR3 has 13 amino acids. With 0 bases clipped from V and 15 bases from J, the junction kept 7 bases outside the gene matches. Germline loops: CDR1 MGHRA, CDR2 YSYEKL.

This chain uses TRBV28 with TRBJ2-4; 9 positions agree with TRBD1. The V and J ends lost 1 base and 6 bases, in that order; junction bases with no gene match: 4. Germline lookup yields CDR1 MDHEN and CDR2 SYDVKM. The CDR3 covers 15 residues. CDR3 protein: CASSLSGTGRNIQYF. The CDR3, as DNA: TGTGCCAGCAGTTTATCCGGGACAGGGAGAAACATTCAGTACTTC.

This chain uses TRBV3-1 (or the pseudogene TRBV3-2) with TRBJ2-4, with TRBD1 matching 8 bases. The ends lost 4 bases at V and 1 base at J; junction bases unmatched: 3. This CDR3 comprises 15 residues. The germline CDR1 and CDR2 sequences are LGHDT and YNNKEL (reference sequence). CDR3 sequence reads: CASSPTGVAKNIQYF. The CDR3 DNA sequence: TGTGCCAGCAGCCCGACAGGGGTGGCCAAAAACATTCAGTACTTC.

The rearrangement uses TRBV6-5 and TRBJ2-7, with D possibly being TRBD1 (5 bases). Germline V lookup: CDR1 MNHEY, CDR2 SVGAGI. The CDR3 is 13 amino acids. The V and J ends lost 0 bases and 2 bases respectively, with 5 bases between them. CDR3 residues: CASSYSTAYEQYF. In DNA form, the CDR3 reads TGTGCCAGCAGTTACTCGACAGCCTACGAGCAGTACTTC.

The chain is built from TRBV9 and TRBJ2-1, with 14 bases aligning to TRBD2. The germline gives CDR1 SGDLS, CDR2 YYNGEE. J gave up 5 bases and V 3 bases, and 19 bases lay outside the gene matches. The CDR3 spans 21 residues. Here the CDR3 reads CASSESPGTSGRRTYDNEQFF. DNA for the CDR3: TGTGCCAGCAGCGAAAGCCCAGGGACTAGCGGGAGAAGGACCTACGACAATGAGCAGTTCTTC.

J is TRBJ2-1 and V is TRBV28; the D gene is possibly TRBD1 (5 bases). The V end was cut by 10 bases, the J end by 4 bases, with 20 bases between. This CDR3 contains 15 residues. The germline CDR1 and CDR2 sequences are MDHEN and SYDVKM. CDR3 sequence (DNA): TGTGCCACCTTACCCCCCAGGGCCGTGTACAATGAGCAGTTCTTC. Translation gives CATLPPRAVYNEQFF.

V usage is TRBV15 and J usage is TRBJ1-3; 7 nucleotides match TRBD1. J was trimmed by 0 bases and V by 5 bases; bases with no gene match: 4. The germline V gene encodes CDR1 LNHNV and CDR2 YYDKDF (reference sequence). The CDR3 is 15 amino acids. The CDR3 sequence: CATSDYRGSGNTIYF. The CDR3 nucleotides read TGTGCCACCAGCGATTACAGGGGCTCTGGAAACACCATATATTTT.

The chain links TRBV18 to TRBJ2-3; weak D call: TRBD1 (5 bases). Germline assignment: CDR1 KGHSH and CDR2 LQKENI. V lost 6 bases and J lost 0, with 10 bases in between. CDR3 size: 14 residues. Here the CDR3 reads CASSDSGSTDTQYF. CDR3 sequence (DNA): TGTGCCAGCTCTGACTCAGGGAGCACAGATACGCAGTATTTT.

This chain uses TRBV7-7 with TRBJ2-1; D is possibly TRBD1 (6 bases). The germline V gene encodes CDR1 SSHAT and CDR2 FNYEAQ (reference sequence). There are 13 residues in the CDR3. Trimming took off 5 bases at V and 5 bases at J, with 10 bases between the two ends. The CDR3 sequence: CASSLGQNNEQFF. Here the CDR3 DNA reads TGTGCCAGCAGCCTCGGACAGAACAATGAGCAGTTCTTC.

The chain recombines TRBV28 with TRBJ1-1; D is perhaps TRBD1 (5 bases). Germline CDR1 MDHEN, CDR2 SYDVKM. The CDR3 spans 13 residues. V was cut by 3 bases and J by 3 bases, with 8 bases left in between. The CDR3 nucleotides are TGTGCCAGCAGTTTGGGGCAGGACACTGAAGCTTTCTTT. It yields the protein CASSLGQDTEAFF.

CDR3 nucleotide sequence: TGTGCCAGCACCGATCAGGGGCTGTATAATTCACCCCTCCACTTT. Protein product: CASTDQGLYNSPLHF. The J gene is TRBJ1-6, the V gene TRBV7-8, with TRBD1 as a possible D gene (6 bases). The germline V gene has CDR1 SGHVS and CDR2 FQNEAQ. This CDR3 is 15 amino acids long. Trimming took 7 bases from V and 4 from J, leaving 14 bases between them. The full variable domain, with the rest looked up from reference TRBV7-8 and TRBJ1-6, is GAGVSQSPRYKVAKRGQDVALRCDPISGHVSLFWYQQALGQGPEFLTYFQNEAQLDKSGLPSDRFFAERPEGSVSTLKIQRTQQEDSAVYLCASTDQGLYNSPLHFGNGTRLTVT.

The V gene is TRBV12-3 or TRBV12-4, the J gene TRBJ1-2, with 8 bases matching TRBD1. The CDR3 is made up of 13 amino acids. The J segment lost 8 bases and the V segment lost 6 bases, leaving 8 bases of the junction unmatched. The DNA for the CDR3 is TGTGCCAGCAGAGACAGGGGATTAGGCGGCTACACCTTC. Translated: CASRDRGLGGYTF.

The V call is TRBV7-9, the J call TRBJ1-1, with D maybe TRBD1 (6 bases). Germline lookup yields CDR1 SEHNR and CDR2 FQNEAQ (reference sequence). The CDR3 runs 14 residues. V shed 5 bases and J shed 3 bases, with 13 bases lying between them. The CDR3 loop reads CASSLRTVDTEAFF. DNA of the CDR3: TGTGCCAGCAGCCTCCGGACAGTCGACACTGAAGCTTTCTTT.

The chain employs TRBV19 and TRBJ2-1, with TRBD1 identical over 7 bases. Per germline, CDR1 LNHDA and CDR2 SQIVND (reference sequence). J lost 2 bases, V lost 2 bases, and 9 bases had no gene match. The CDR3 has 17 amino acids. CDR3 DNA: TGTGCCAGTAGTATAAATCGTGGGACAGACCCCTACAATGAGCAGTTCTTC. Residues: CASSINRGTDPYNEQFF.

CDR3 in amino acids: CASSSGQGIRTEAFF. The CDR3 nucleotides are TGTGCCAGCAGCTCGGGACAGGGGATTCGCACTGAAGCTTTCTTT. The chain joins TRBV7-9 to TRBJ1-1; TRBD1 agrees at 10 bases. Unmatched junction bases numbered 6, after V lost 4 bases and J lost 4 bases. Looked up from germline, CDR1 is SEHNR and CDR2 is FQNEAQ (reference sequence). The CDR3 covers 15 residues.

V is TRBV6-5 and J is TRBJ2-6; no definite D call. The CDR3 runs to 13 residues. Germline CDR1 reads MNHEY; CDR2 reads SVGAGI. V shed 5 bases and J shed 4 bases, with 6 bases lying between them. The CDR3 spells CASSLAGANVLTF. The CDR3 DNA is TGTGCCAGCAGTCTGGCCGGGGCCAACGTCCTGACTTTC.

CDR3 amino acids: CASSLGVAGNYEQYF. The CDR3 DNA is TGTGCCAGCAGCTTAGGGGTAGCGGGGAACTACGAGCAGTACTTC. This chain joins TRBV7-9 and TRBJ2-7; the match to TRBD2 covers 8 bases. The CDR3 spans 15 residues. The V gene's germline CDR1 is SEHNR and CDR2 FQNEAQ (reference sequence). Trimming cost V 1 base and J 3 bases; bases outside gene matches: 5. Together with reference TRBV7-9 and TRBJ2-7, the CDR3 gives the full variable domain: DTGVSQNPRHKITKRGQNVTFRCDPISEHNRLYWYRQTLGQGPEFLTYFQNEAQLEKSRLLSDRFSAERPKGSFSTLEIQRTEQGDSAMYLCASSLGVAGNYEQYFGPGTRLTVT.

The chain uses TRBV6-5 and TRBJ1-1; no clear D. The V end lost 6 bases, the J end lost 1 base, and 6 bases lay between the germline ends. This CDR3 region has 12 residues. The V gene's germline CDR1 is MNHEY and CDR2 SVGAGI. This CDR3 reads CASRPGNTEAFF. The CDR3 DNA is TGTGCCAGCAGACCAGGGAACACTGAAGCTTTCTTT.

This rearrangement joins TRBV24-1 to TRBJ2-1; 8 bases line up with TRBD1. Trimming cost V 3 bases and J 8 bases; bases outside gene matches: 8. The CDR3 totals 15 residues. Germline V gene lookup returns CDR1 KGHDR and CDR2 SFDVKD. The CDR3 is CATSDDRGGFDEQFF. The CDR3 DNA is TGTGCCACCAGTGATGACAGGGGAGGCTTTGATGAGCAGTTCTTC.

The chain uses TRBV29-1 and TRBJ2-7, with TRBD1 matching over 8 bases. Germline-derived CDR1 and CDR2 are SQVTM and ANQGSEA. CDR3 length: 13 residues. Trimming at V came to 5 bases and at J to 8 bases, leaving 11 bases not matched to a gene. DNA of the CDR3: TGCAGCGTTACCGACAGGGGTGGGGACAAGCAGTACTTC. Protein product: CSVTDRGGDKQYF.

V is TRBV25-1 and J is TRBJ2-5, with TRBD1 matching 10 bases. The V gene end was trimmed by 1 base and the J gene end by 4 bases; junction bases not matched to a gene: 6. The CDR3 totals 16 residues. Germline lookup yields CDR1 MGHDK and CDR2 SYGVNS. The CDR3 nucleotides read TGTGCCAGCAGTGAATTGAGACAGGGGGCAGGAGAGACCCAGTACTTC. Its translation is CASSELRQGAGETQYF.

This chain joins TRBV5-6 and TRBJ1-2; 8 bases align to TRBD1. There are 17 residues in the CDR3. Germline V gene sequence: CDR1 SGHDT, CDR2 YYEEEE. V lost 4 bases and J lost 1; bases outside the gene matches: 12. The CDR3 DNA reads TGTGCCAGCAGCCCTTGGACAGGGCCCATATTTAACTATGGCTACACCTTC. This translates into CASSPWTGPIFNYGYTF.